This passage covers 13 T cell receptor beta chains from one sample sequenced in a study of blood T cell repertoires in COVID-19. Clones were sequenced by immunoSEQ multiplex PCR, and TCRdb holds only the in-frame ones, with some missing. The repertoire holds tens of thousands of clones, with more than 85% as singletons. What was sequenced was peripheral blood. These receptors were obtained from a man aged 50 or older with acute or convalescent COVID-19.

The rearrangement joins TRBV3-1 (or the pseudogene TRBV3-2) to TRBJ2-1, with TRBD1 matching 8 bases. Germline V gene data show CDR1 as LGHDT and CDR2 as YNNKEL (reference sequence). The CDR3 totals 15 residues. With 1 base clipped from V and 2 bases from J, the junction kept 1 base outside the gene matches. In nucleotides, the CDR3 is TGTGCCAGCAGCCAAGGGACAGGGACCTACAATGAGCAGTTCTTC. Translating gives CASSQGTGTYNEQFF.

The V and J genes are TRBV15 and TRBJ1-5; D not certain. This CDR3 is 13 amino acids long. The germline V gene encodes CDR1 LNHNV and CDR2 YYDKDF (reference sequence). With 5 bases removed from V and 0 bases from J, the gap between germline ends came to 5 bases. DNA of the CDR3: TGTGCCACCAGCGGCAATAGCAATCAGCCCCAGCATTTT. Encoded protein: CATSGNSNQPQHF.

J is TRBJ1-1 and V is TRBV30, with 9 bases matching TRBD1. The germline V gene encodes CDR1 GTSNPN and CDR2 SVGIG (reference sequence). J gave up 3 bases and V 3 bases, and 8 bases lay outside the gene matches. This CDR3 region has 15 residues. CDR3 coding DNA: TGTGCCTGGAGGGGGGCCGGGACAGGGTACACTGAAGCTTTCTTT. It yields the protein CAWRGAGTGYTEAFF.

The chain employs TRBV5-1 and TRBJ1-1; 7 bases map to TRBD1. The CDR3 covers 17 residues. Germline trimming cut 2 bases from V and 4 bases from J; bases unmatched to any gene: 14. CDR1 and CDR2 (germline): SGHRS, YFSETQ. The CDR3 region is CASSFGQGGVLGTEAFF. The CDR3 nucleotides are TGCGCCAGCAGCTTTGGGCAGGGGGGCGTATTGGGCACTGAAGCTTTCTTT.

This clone was detected only once. The rearrangement links TRBV2 to TRBJ2-3, with a weak D call TRBD2 (6 bases). CDR3 length: 14 amino acids. Germline V gene lookup returns CDR1 SNHLY and CDR2 FYNNEI. Trimming removed 10 bases from V and 3 bases from J, with 17 bases in between. The CDR3 coding sequence is TGTGCCACATCTACCGGGACTCGAACAGATACGCAGTATTTT. The encoded protein is CATSTGTRTDTQYF.

The chain carries TRBV19 and TRBJ2-1; 9 nucleotides match TRBD1. The CDR3 is made up of 12 amino acids. Looked up from germline, CDR1 is LNHDA and CDR2 is SQIVND (reference sequence). Trimming took 9 bases from V and 8 from J; bases not matched to a gene: 5. The CDR3 nucleotides are TGTGCCAGCCGGGACAGGGTGCATGAGCAGTTCTTC. Translated: CASRDRVHEQFF.

As to this clone: Different DNA sequences within this sample yield the same CDR3. The chain is built from TRBV6-4 and TRBJ2-3; 9 nucleotides line up with TRBD2. Trimming at V came to 2 bases and at J to 4 bases, leaving 1 base not matched to a gene. This CDR3 is 14 amino acids long. Germline V gives CDR1 MRHNA, CDR2 SNTAGT. In DNA, the CDR3 is TGTGCCAGCAGTGACGGACTAGCGTCAGATACGCAGTATTTT. Translated, it gives CASSDGLASDTQYF.

The V and J genes are TRBV3-1 (or the pseudogene TRBV3-2) and TRBJ2-5; the D gene is possibly TRBD2 (6 bases). The CDR3 length is 13 residues. Trimming pared 3 bases from V and 5 bases from J, leaving 10 bases between. Per germline, CDR1 LGHDT and CDR2 YNNKEL (reference sequence). CDR3: CASSQGGPETQYF. The CDR3 DNA reads as TGTGCCAGCAGCCAGGGGGGTCCGGAGACCCAGTACTTC.

This clone was detected only once. This chain links TRBV5-5 with TRBJ2-5; 14 bases are a match to TRBD2. CDR3 length: 15 residues. Germline assignment: CDR1 SGHKS and CDR2 YYEKEE (reference sequence). V was pared by 4 bases and J by 7 bases, with 6 bases of the junction left unmatched. The CDR3 spells CASSQTSGGAGTQYF. The CDR3 nucleotides are TGTGCCAGCAGCCAGACTAGCGGGGGGGCCGGGACCCAGTACTTC.

V is TRBV20-1 and J is TRBJ1-1; D is perhaps TRBD1 (6 bases). CDR1 and CDR2 (germline): DFQATT, SNEGSKA (reference sequence). Trimming pared 3 bases from V and 7 bases from J, leaving 15 bases between. The CDR3 spans 13 residues. Here the CDR3 DNA reads TGCAGTGCTAGTCCCGGGGGGGGGCGTGAAGCTTTCTTT. Protein product: CSASPGGGREAFF.

V usage is TRBV6-5 and J usage is TRBJ1-4; tentatively, D is TRBD1 (5 bases). Germline V gives CDR1 MNHEY, CDR2 SVGAGI. V dropped 7 bases and J dropped 1 base, with 7 bases sitting between them. This CDR3 has 13 residues. The CDR3 DNA is TGTGCCAGCACGGGGGTAACTAATGAAAAACTGTTTTTT. It translates to CASTGVTNEKLFF.

This clone was recorded only once. The rearrangement joins TRBV2 to TRBJ2-7; D unresolved. Trimming cost V 6 bases and J 6 bases, with 12 bases left between them. Germline lookup yields CDR1 SNHLY and CDR2 FYNNEI. This CDR3 is 12 amino acids long. The CDR3 region is CASRLARSEQYF. CDR3 DNA: TGTGCCAGCAGATTAGCCAGAAGCGAGCAGTACTTC.

The rearrangement uses TRBV7-9 and TRBJ2-7; D remains unclear. CDR1 is SEHNR, CDR2 FQNEAQ, per germline (reference sequence). V was trimmed by 1 base and J by 0 bases, leaving 4 bases between them. CDR3 size: 13 residues. The CDR3: CASSLEYSYEQYF. As DNA, the CDR3 is TGTGCCAGCAGCTTAGAATACTCCTACGAGCAGTACTTC.